A selection of T cell receptor beta chains follows, all from one sample in a study of T-cell reconstitution after alpha-beta-depleted transplantation in children. In TCRdb, the PCR reads were re-called with MiXCR into one record per CDR3 protein. The table lists around 72,000 distinct CDR3 sequences, roughly 4.9% of them singletons. The input for sequencing was PBMCs, mostly from graft donor cells, taken 180 days after TCRalphabeta/CD19-depleted stem cell transplant. The receptors shown here come from a boy under two years old who had a stem cell transplant for acute myeloid leukemia, so the T cells may come from the graft donor. Each CDR3 is given with its conserved first and last residue. The D gene is left open where the match is weak. A row's size may be missing; if present it is once, few, many or a size class.

abundance	v_gene	d_gene	j_gene	CDR3nt	CDR3aa
many	TRBV7-8	-	TRBJ2-2	TGTGCCAGCAGCTTAGGACCATCCCCGATCTTCACCGGGGAGCTGTTTTTT	CASSLGPSPIFTGELFF
many	TRBV20-1	TRBD2	TRBJ2-3	TGCAGTGCTAGAGCCTGGGGCGGGGGGGAAGATACGCAGTATTTT	CSARAWGGGEDTQYF
many	TRBV24-1	-	TRBJ1-1	TGTGCCACCAGTGTATCAGGTGAAGGCACTGAAGCTTTCTTT	CATSVSGEGTEAFF
many	TRBV14	-	TRBJ2-5	TGTGCCAGCAGCCAAGATTACGGGGGCCAAGAGACCCAGTACTTC	CASSQDYGGQETQYF
many	TRBV3-1	TRBD1	TRBJ1-1	TGTGCCAGCAGCCAAGTAAGGATCAGGGGGCCCCCTATGAACACTGAAGCTTTCTTT	CASSQVRIRGPPMNTEAFF
many	TRBV12-3/TRBV12-4	-	TRBJ2-6	TGTGCCAGCAGTTTACGGGGGTCTGGGGCCAACGTCCTGACTTTC	CASSLRGSGANVLTF
-	TRBV12-3/TRBV12-4	-	TRBJ2-7	TGTACCTGCAGTTTTCTTGTGTTGGACGGATACAGCTACGAGCAGTACTTC	CTCSFLVLDGYSYEQYF
-	TRBV7-9	-	TRBJ2-1	TGTGCCAGCAGCTTTGTGGGGGTTGAGCAGTTCTTC	CASSFVGVEQFF
many	TRBV20-1	-	TRBJ2-2	TGCAGTGCTAGAGACCCTCAGGGAGGCACCGGGGAGCTGTTTTTT	CSARDPQGGTGELFF
many	TRBV7-2	-	TRBJ1-6	TGTGCCAGCAGCTTAGGGGTAAGGGGGGGTAGTTCTTCACCCCTCCACTTT	CASSLGVRGGSSSPLHF
many	TRBV20-1	-	TRBJ2-6	TGCAGTGCGCAAAAAGTTGGGGCTGGGGCCAACGTCCTGACTTTC	CSAQKVGAGANVLTF
many	TRBV27	-	TRBJ2-2	TGTGCCAGCATTGGAAGGGGGGGCGGCACCGGGGAGCTGTTTTTT	CASIGRGGGTGELFF
many	TRBV10-3	TRBD1	TRBJ2-1	TGTGCCATCAGTCCCGGGACAGGGATGGGTGAGCAGTTCTTC	CAISPGTGMGEQFF
few	TRBV18	-	TRBJ1-6	TGTGCCAGCTCTAAGACGTCCTCCTCCTATAATTCACCCCTCCACTTT	CASSKTSSSYNSPLHF
medium-sized	TRBV20-1	-	TRBJ2-5	TGCTCCGGCAGCCAAGAGACCCAGTACTTC	CSGSQETQYF